The clone carrying this T cell receptor beta chain was picked up many times. The entry originates in a study of spatial heterogeneity in lung cancer. The sample's time point: sample taken at primary tumor resection. The CDR3 runs 15 residues. Trimming removed 1 base from V and 1 base from J; junction bases left unmatched: 2. Germline V gene data show CDR1 as SEHNR and CDR2 as FQNEAQ (reference sequence). TCRdb re-called the 5' RACE reads with MiXCR, one entry per CDR3 protein. Of about 23,000 distinct CDR3 sequences listed, about 3.5% are singletons. The chain combines TRBV7-9 with TRBJ2-3; 7 bases fit TRBD1. The sequence derives from a female donor with early-stage non-small cell lung cancer. The specimen comprised PBMCs, sampled at surgery. This CDR3 reads CASSLGQGGTDTQYF. The CDR3 DNA follows: TGTGCCAGCAGCTTAGGACAGGGTGGCACAGATACGCAGTATTTT. Full variable domain (rest looked up from reference TRBV7-9 and TRBJ2-3): DTGVSQNPRHKITKRGQNVTFRCDPISEHNRLYWYRQTLGQGPEFLTYFQNEAQLEKSRLLSDRFSAERPKGSFSTLEIQRTEQGDSAMYLCASSLGQGGTDTQYFGPGTRLTVL.